This TCR beta chain is drawn from a study of T cell clonotyping in hematopoietic cell transplantation. Study-wide context: Cytoreduction preceded collection of pretransplant recipient samples. General study points: At the given depth, recipient repertoires were over 95% de novo clonotypes. Pathologically expanded recipient clonotypes increased progressively from day 30 to day 180 as diversity fell.

TCRdb keeps only in-frame clones here, not all; method: immunoSEQ multiplex PCR. The sample includes around 40,000 clones, 95% of them seen just once. Concerning this clone itself: Its antigen is not known.

Time point of the sample: recipient sample about 28 days before transplant, after cytoreduction. Samples: about 28 days before transplant, then days 30, 100 and 180 after. The source of this sequence is a man between 40 and 49 years old with chronic myeloid leukemia. Some clones in this sample may be carry-over from other donors' samples. The specimen was peripheral blood mononuclear cells, collected before stem cell transplant.

In DNA, the CDR3 is TGTGCCAGCAGTTTAGGTCGGATCCAAGAGACCCAGTACTTC. Translated, it gives CASSLGRIQETQYF. The V call is TRBV28, the J call TRBJ2-5; no clear D. The V and J ends lost 2 bases and 1 base respectively, with 8 bases between them. In germline, CDR1 is MDHEN, CDR2 SYDVKM. This CDR3 region has 14 residues.